The source of this T cell receptor beta chain is a study of OX40 agonist ivuxolimab in advanced cancers. Autoimmune disease history or systemic immunosuppression excluded patients. Trimming removed 1 base from V and 7 bases from J, with 14 bases in between. The germline V gene has CDR1 MGHRA and CDR2 YSYEKL. This CDR3 contains 15 residues. Assay: immunoSEQ multiplex PCR; the TCRdb copy retains only in-frame clones and omits some. The table lists approximately 60,000 clones, roughly nine tenths of them singletons. The clonotype was recovered from an adult with an advanced solid tumor such as melanoma, head and neck, liver or kidney cancer. The material sequenced was CD4+ or CD8+ T cells sorted from blood, taken in a trial of the OX40 agonist ivuxolimab. J is TRBJ2-1 and V is TRBV4-1, with D possibly being TRBD1 or TRBD2 (6 bases each). DNA of the CDR3: TGCGCCAGCAGCCAAGTAGTGGGGGCGGGAAATGAGCAGTTCTTC. Its protein product is CASSQVVGAGNEQFF.